These T cell receptor beta chains were read from a single sample in a study of early T cells in non-severe SARS-CoV-2 infection. MiXCR was run by TCRdb on the 5' RACE reads, yielding one entry per CDR3 protein. The sample contains fewer than 80,000 distinct CDR3 sequences, roughly 4.6% of which appear only once. The specimen comprised whole blood, sampled at baseline. All receptors come from an adult who was a healthcare worker with PCR-confirmed SARS-CoV-2 infection or an uninfected control (not recorded which). The donor label of this sample is uncertain. The CDR3 runs from the conserved cysteine through the conserved F or W.

>TRBV20-1|14
CSARDRKVNTEAFF
>TRBV7-3|14
CASSLGQSTDTQYF
>TRBV19|12
CASRVGNYGYTF
>TRBV6-1|18
CASSAWSGGHANTGELFF
>TRBV3-2|16
CASSQDGVAMASEQYF
>TRBV12-3/TRBV12-4|12
CASTPNTDTQYF
>TRBV4-3|17
CASSQDPQGGDTGELFF
>TRBV20-1|18
CSAWDGRGEFYSTDTQYF
>TRBV12-3/TRBV12-4|16
CASTFHGNPMNTEAFF
>TRBV25-1|15
CASTRQGTSSYEQYF
>TRBV10-3|13
CAITGNANEKLFF
>TRBV5-1|15
CASSFAVPFSYEQYF
>TRBV6-2/TRBV6-3|16
CASSSTGTGFNYGYTF
>TRBV12-3/TRBV12-4|15
CASSPRTATNYGYTF
>TRBV4-1|13
CASSHIEGNEQFF
>TRBV24-1|12
CATAGTGVTQYF
>TRBV4-1|12
CASSQEYNEQFF
>TRBV6-6|11
CASSHQETQYF
>TRBV12-3/TRBV12-4|15
CASSTRDRLNNEQFF
>TRBV19|15
CASFLGTGDRDGYTF
>TRBV18|16
CASSPYQGFAYNEQFF
>TRBV11-2|15
CASSLDPGGGSEQFF
>TRBV3-1|13
CASSPRPNTEAFF
>TRBV29-1|11
CSVAPGEGYTF
>TRBV27|12
CASSHYSYEQYF
>TRBV5-6|11
CASKGWREQYF
>TRBV7-8|13
CASSLVEDQPQHF
>TRBV20-1|13
CSAWGTGAKPQHF
>TRBV7-2|13
CASSLVTTEAYTF
>TRBV5-1|17
CASSLEKRGISTDTQYF
>TRBV28|15
CASYPLGGGDTEAFF
>TRBV7-2|16
CASSLTLTGGRSGYTF
>TRBV5-5|15
CASSSIAGRTDTQYF
>TRBV11-2|11
CASSLAETQYF
>TRBV29-1|12
CSATGAKNIQYF
>TRBV19|14
CASSNPAGNQPQHF